This entry concerns a single TCR beta chain. The libraries of TRB cDNA were prepared using 5' RACE with UMI labels. Reanalyzing the 5' RACE reads, TCRdb keeps one entry per CDR3 protein, without DNA. This repertoire includes about 46,000 distinct CDR3 sequences. The length of the CDR3 is 13 residues. Looked up from germline, CDR1 is SGHAT and CDR2 is FQNNGV. The record originates from a study of CXCR3-negative and CXCR3-positive naive CD8 T cells. Study background: Around 130 million TRB reads in total, about 1.5 +/- 0.3 million per library.

Naive CD8+ T cells showed a CD45RO-CCR7+CD27+CD95- phenotype. The specimen sequenced was naive CXCR3- CD8+ T cells from blood. Subset meaning: CD45RO-CCR7+CD27+CD95- naive CD8+ T cells lacking CXCR3 (TNR3-). The chain joins TRBV11-2 to TRBJ2-1. The TCR comes from a human donor in good health. Some clones in this sample may be carry-over from other donors' samples. The CDR3 loop is CASSLEGWLEQFF.